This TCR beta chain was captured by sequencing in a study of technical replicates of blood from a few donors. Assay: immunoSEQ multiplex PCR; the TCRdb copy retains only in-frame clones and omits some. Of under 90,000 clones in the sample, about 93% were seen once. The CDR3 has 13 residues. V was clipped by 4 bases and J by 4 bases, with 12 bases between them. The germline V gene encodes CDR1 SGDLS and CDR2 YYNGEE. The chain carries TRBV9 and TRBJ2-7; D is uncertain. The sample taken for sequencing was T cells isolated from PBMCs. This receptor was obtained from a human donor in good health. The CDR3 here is CASSRGQIYEQYF. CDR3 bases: TGTGCCAGCAGCCGTGGGCAGATTTACGAGCAGTACTTC.